This T cell receptor beta chain derives from a study of shared clonotypes between healthy human individuals. V lost 0 bases, J lost 0 bases, and 7 bases lay in between. Germline CDR1 SGDLS, CDR2 YYNGEE. This CDR3 spans 15 amino acids. Genomic DNA of every subset was divided equally among multiple immunoSEQ plates. Sequenced by immunoSEQ multiplex PCR; TCRdb stores in-frame clones only, minus some. The data contain some 1 million clones, about 75% of them singletons. Points on this clone: Different DNA sequences within this sample yield the same CDR3.

CD4+ cell separation produced CD45RA+ naive and CD45RA-negative memory subsets. This receptor was taken from a young man in good health. This chain connects TRBV9 to TRBJ1-5; D remains ambiguous. Sequencing was done on a sample of memory CD4+ T cells sorted from blood. This sample's subset: CD45RA-negative fraction. CDR3 residues: CASSVGGLSNQPQHF. The CDR3 DNA follows: TGTGCCAGCAGCGTAGGAGGACTTAGCAATCAGCCCCAGCATTTT.